This T cell receptor (beta chain) was found in a study of response to subunit inactivated influenza vaccine. Whole-study findings and limits: Each seasonal flu vaccination may recruit only limited new T cells, authors suggested.

CDR1 and CDR2 (germline): SGHRS, YFSETQ. Trimming cost V 4 bases and J 11 bases; bases outside gene matches: 7. The CDR3 is 13 amino acids. TCRdb called the RT-PCR reads again in MiXCR, with one record for every CDR3 protein. The sample includes 400,000 to 650,000 distinct CDR3 sequences, approximately 7.8% of them seen just once. Ten or more counts support this clonotype. Its antigen remains unknown. This specimen was PBMCs from blood, taken around 2 years after vaccination. This sequence originates from a man aged 50 to 69 who received an inactivated influenza vaccine. The V and J genes are TRBV5-1 and TRBJ1-2, with 11 bases aligning to TRBD1. The CDR3 reads CASSRGQGDPYTF. The CDR3 DNA sequence: TGCGCCAGCAGCCGGGGACAGGGGGATCCTTACACCTTC.